These 21 T cell receptor beta chains came from one sample sequenced in a study of vaccination and CD4 T cells after COVID-19 (dated by TCRdb to the early 2020s). Antigens of these TCRs are unknown. The treatment or condition label here, explained by the study, means: approximately nine-day PBMC culture with coronavirus spike peptide pools or control peptides (ViraFEST assay). The library was produced with PCR. TCRdb names Illumina iSeq 100 as the instrument used. At the Johns Hopkins FTIC core, DNA from the cultured CD4+ T cells underwent TCR sequencing with the Oncomine TCR Beta short-read assay. In-frame beta chains were kept once TCRdb had trimmed the public reads at Q25 with fastp and called clones with MiXCR. Each record represents a unique CDR3 protein, reported with the most common genes and DNA among its rows. Recorded for this sample are around 20,000 distinct CDR3 sequences; approximately 40% of them occurred a single time. The top ten constitute around 6.6% of the sample.

This specimen was CD4+ T cells from blood, cultured in vitro, taken before SARS-CoV-2 vaccination. The receptor set was obtained from a human donor who had recovered from COVID-19.

This clonotype was detected only a few times. The chain joins TRBV7-2 to TRBJ1-2; D not resolved. Trimming took 5 bases from V and 2 from J, leaving 9 bases between them. Germline CDR1 reads SGHTA; CDR2 reads FQGNSA. The CDR3 totals 13 residues. CDR3 sequence: CASSPPTNYGYTF. Here the CDR3 DNA reads TGTGCCAGCAGCCCACCCACAAACTATGGCTACACCTTC.

The gene calls are TRBV10-3 and TRBJ1-3, with TRBD1 identical over 7 bases. Per the germline V gene, CDR1 is ENHRY and CDR2 is SYGVKD. V lost 8 bases and J lost 0; bases outside the gene matches: 4. This CDR3 region has 14 residues. CDR3 sequence: CAIGQESSGNTIYF. The CDR3 nucleotides are TGTGCCATCGGACAGGAGAGCTCTGGAAACACCATATATTTT.

This clonotype was picked up a small number of times. The chain joins TRBV6-2 or TRBV6-3 to TRBJ1-5, with no clear D. The CDR3 sequence is 15 residues long. V was cut by 5 bases and J by 0 bases, with 11 bases left in between. CDR1 is MNHEY and CDR2 is SVGEGT in the germline V gene. CDR3 in amino acids: CASSQGLSSNQPQHF. In DNA, the CDR3 is TGTGCCAGCAGTCAAGGACTGTCTAGCAATCAGCCCCAGCATTTT.

There are a few counts of this clonotype. CDR3 sequence (DNA): TGCAGTACCGACGGGGCTAGTAGCACCGGGGAGCTGTTTTTT. This encodes CSTDGASSTGELFF. The chain links TRBV20-1 to TRBJ2-2; D is tentatively TRBD1 or TRBD2 (5 bases each). The CDR3 loop spans 14 amino acids. Trimming took 8 bases from V and 4 from J, leaving 17 bases between them. Germline CDR1 is DFQATT and CDR2 is SNEGSKA (reference sequence).

The sample holds a few counts of this clonotype. The chain has TRBV27 and TRBJ1-5; unclear D gene. CDR1 and CDR2 (germline): MNHEY, SMNVEV (reference sequence). Trimming pared 5 bases from V and 3 bases from J, leaving 8 bases between. This CDR3 contains 13 residues. The chain's CDR3 is CASSRGFNQPQHF. DNA of the CDR3: TGTGCCAGCAGTCGGGGATTCAATCAGCCCCAGCATTTT.

The rearrangement uses TRBV5-1 and TRBJ2-2; no clear D. From germline, CDR1 is SGHRS and CDR2 YFSETQ. The CDR3 extends over 16 amino acids. Trimming took off 2 bases at V and 1 base at J, with 12 bases between the two ends. CDR3 nucleotide sequence: TGCGCCAGCAGCTTATCTCCGACGGTGAACACCGGGGAGCTGTTTTTT. It encodes CASSLSPTVNTGELFF.

This clonotype was counted only a few times. The chain links TRBV7-9 to TRBJ1-1, with 7 bases that match TRBD1. The germline V gene has CDR1 SEHNR and CDR2 FQNEAQ (reference sequence). V shed 2 bases, J shed 1 base, and the junction held 4 bases outside the gene matches. The CDR3 is 15 residues long. The CDR3 spells CASSLPRTGNTEAFF. The CDR3 DNA reads as TGTGCCAGCAGCTTACCCAGGACAGGGAACACTGAAGCTTTCTTT.

The genes are TRBV5-4 and TRBJ2-5; D tentatively fits TRBD1 or TRBD2 (5 bases each). Trimming pared 3 bases from V and 5 bases from J, leaving 23 bases between. The germline V gene has CDR1 SGHNT and CDR2 YYREEE (reference sequence). CDR3 length equals 17 residues. The CDR3 sequence: CASSSSTSGAWWETQYF. The CDR3 bases are TGTGCCAGCAGCTCCAGTACTAGTGGGGCCTGGTGGGAGACCCAGTACTTC.

This rearrangement joins TRBV5-4 to TRBJ1-1, with TRBD1 matching over 8 bases. This CDR3 comprises 15 residues. V lost 4 bases, J lost 1 base, and 6 bases stayed unmatched. Germline assignment: CDR1 SGHNT and CDR2 YYREEE (reference sequence). The CDR3 region has the DNA TGTGCCAGCAGCCCAGGACAGGGTGGGAACACTGAAGCTTTCTTT. It is translated as CASSPGQGGNTEAFF.

V is TRBV4-1 and J is TRBJ2-5, with 11 bases that match TRBD2. V lost 3 bases to trimming and J lost 5 bases; unmatched junction nucleotides: 11. Looked up from germline, CDR1 is MGHRA and CDR2 is YSYEKL. This CDR3 has 17 amino acids. CDR3 in DNA: TGCGCCAGCAGCCAGGACCATAGCGGGAGGGCGCAGGAGACCCAGTACTTC. Translation: CASSQDHSGRAQETQYF.

The CDR3 sequence: CASKLLLATQETQYF. The CDR3 coding sequence is TGTGCCAGCAAGTTGCTACTAGCGACGCAAGAGACCCAGTACTTC. This chain connects TRBV2 to TRBJ2-5; 7 bases are a match to TRBD2. This CDR3 is built from 15 residues. From germline, CDR1 is SNHLY and CDR2 FYNNEI. V gave up 7 bases and J gave up 2 bases; unmatched junction bases: 10.

The rearrangement uses TRBV28 and TRBJ1-6; TRBD1 matches 10 bases. Germline V CDR1 and CDR2: MDHEN, SYDVKM. This CDR3 has 16 residues. Germline trimming cut 0 bases from V and 8 bases from J; bases unmatched to any gene: 4. CDR3 residues: CASSLWVGTGDSPLHF. For the CDR3, the DNA is TGTGCCAGCAGTTTATGGGTGGGGACAGGGGATTCACCCCTCCACTTT.

V gene TRBV7-9 combines with J gene TRBJ1-2, with D maybe TRBD1 (5 bases). The V gene lost 3 bases and the J gene lost 6 bases, with 11 bases spanning the gap. CDR3 length: 13 residues. The V gene's germline CDR1 is SEHNR and CDR2 FQNEAQ (reference sequence). CDR3 sequence: CASSFGSRDGYTF. CDR3 DNA: TGTGCCAGCAGCTTCGGGAGCAGGGATGGCTACACCTTC.

This clonotype was detected a few times. J is TRBJ1-1 and V is TRBV12-3 or TRBV12-4; TRBD1 might be the D (5 bases). Trimming left V 3 bases short and J 4 bases short, with 9 bases between. The CDR3 is 13 residues long. The CDR3 spells CASSLGGSTEAFF. The CDR3 nucleotides read TGTGCCAGCAGTTTGGGGGGTAGCACTGAAGCTTTCTTT.

This chain links TRBV6-2 or TRBV6-3 with TRBJ2-1; 14 bases agree with TRBD2. This CDR3 is 15 amino acids long. CDR1 and CDR2 from the germline V gene are MNHEY and SVGEGT. V trimming: 5 bases; J trimming: 6 bases; junction bases outside the gene matches: 3. CDR3 coding DNA: TGTGCCAGCAGTCGAGGACTAGCGGGAGGCAATGAGCAGTTCTTC. Translated: CASSRGLAGGNEQFF.

CDR3 nucleotide sequence: TGTGCCAGCAGTTTTGAGACAGAGAATTCACCCCTCCACTTT. Its translation: CASSFETENSPLHF. The chain is built from TRBV6-5 and TRBJ1-6, with D maybe TRBD1 (5 bases). Germline-derived CDR1 and CDR2 are MNHEY and SVGAGI. Trimming took off 4 bases at V and 7 bases at J, with 11 bases between the two ends. The CDR3 has 14 residues.

This clonotype came up a few times. The chain employs TRBV6-1 and TRBJ2-7; 8 nucleotides line up with TRBD2. CDR1 is MNHNS and CDR2 is SASEGT in the germline V gene. Trimming at V came to 5 bases and at J to 6 bases, leaving 9 bases not matched to a gene. CDR3 length equals 14 residues. CDR3 amino acids: CASSPQAGAGEQYF. As DNA, the CDR3 is TGTGCCAGCAGTCCGCAAGCGGGGGCCGGCGAGCAGTACTTC.

V gene TRBV14 combines with J gene TRBJ2-2, with D hard to call. In germline, CDR1 is SGHDN, CDR2 FVKESK. With 4 bases removed from V and 7 bases from J, the gap between germline ends came to 7 bases. The CDR3 contains 12 residues. CDR3 sequence reads: CASSRADGELFF. The CDR3, as DNA: TGTGCCAGCAGCCGGGCGGACGGGGAGCTGTTTTTT.

The V and J genes are TRBV12-3 or TRBV12-4 and TRBJ2-1, with 12 nucleotides matching TRBD2. With V trimmed by 5 bases and J by 10 bases, 9 bases remained unmatched. The CDR3 is 15 residues long. Here the CDR3 DNA reads TGTGCCAGCAGTCCGCCGACTAGCGGGAGAAGAGAGCAGTTCTTC. Translation: CASSPPTSGRREQFF.

The gene calls are TRBV7-2 and TRBJ1-1, with D uncertain. CDR3 length: 13 residues. V gave up 3 bases and J gave up 3 bases, with 8 bases separating them. The germline V gene has CDR1 SGHTA and CDR2 FQGNSA. This CDR3 reads CASSLAPHTEAFF. DNA for the CDR3: TGTGCCAGCAGCTTGGCCCCACACACTGAAGCTTTCTTT.

The genes are TRBV7-3 and TRBJ2-7; D not resolved. Trimming pared 4 bases from V and 9 bases from J, leaving 19 bases between. CDR1 is SGHTA, CDR2 FQGTGA, per germline. CDR3 size: 14 residues. The CDR3 DNA sequence: TGTGCCAGCAGCTCCACCGATCGATCTGGGGTGCAGTACTTC. Its protein is CASSSTDRSGVQYF.